These T cell receptor beta chains were read from a single sample in a study of CD8 T cells in Susac syndrome. TCRdb independently ran MiXCR on the immunoSEQ multiplex PCR reads; one entry per CDR3 protein. This sample has over 100,000 distinct CDR3 sequences, with under 95% found just once. The sequenced sample was CD8+ T cells from PBMCs. The source of these receptors is a human donor in good health. The CDR3 runs from the conserved cysteine through the conserved F or W. Each record gives: J gene, V gene, clone size, D gene, CDR3 DNA, CDR3 protein. The D gene is left open where the match is weak. Some rows have no size entry. The others give once, few or many, or a class for an expanded clone.

TRBJ1-1	TRBV6-1	.	.	TGTGCCAGCAGTCCCGACAGCCTCGCTGAAGCTTTCTTT	CASSPDSLAEAFF
TRBJ2-2	TRBV19	.	.	TGTGCCAGTAGTGGCCCTAGCTTTTCTACCGGGGAGCTGTTTTTT	CASSGPSFSTGELFF
TRBJ2-7	TRBV15	.	TRBD1	TGTGCCACCAGCTCCCGATCGGACAGGGGAGTCGAGCAGTACTTC	CATSSRSDRGVEQYF
TRBJ2-7	TRBV30	.	.	TGTGCCTGGAGTAAGGGGCCCAACTACGAGCAGTACTTC	CAWSKGPNYEQYF
TRBJ1-1	TRBV11-1	.	.	TGTGCCAGCAGCTTAGAAAAGGGAGGGACTGAAGCTTTCTTT	CASSLEKGGTEAFF
TRBJ2-5	TRBV7-2	.	TRBD2	TGTGCCAGCAGCATGCGTTGGACTAGTGGAGAGACCCAGTACTTC	CASSMRWTSGETQYF
TRBJ2-7	TRBV3-1	.	.	TGTGCCAGCAGCCAAGGCCCGGACAGTCCCTACGAGCAGTACTTC	CASSQGPDSPYEQYF
TRBJ2-7	TRBV18	.	.	TGTGCCAGCTCACAGTATAAGGGGCAGGGCGACGAGCAGTACTTC	CASSQYKGQGDEQYF
TRBJ2-3	TRBV5-4	.	TRBD1	TGTGCCAGCCACAGAGCCGGGACAGGGACCACAGATACGCAGTATTTT	CASHRAGTGTTDTQYF
TRBJ2-7	TRBV6-2/TRBV6-3	few	.	TGTGCCAGCAGTTACTCTGGGGGCGGGGAGCAGTACTTC	CASSYSGGGEQYF
TRBJ1-2	TRBV9	.	.	TGTGCCAGCAGCGTAGCTATTAGTAACGTCTATGGCTACACCTTC	CASSVAISNVYGYTF
TRBJ2-1	TRBV10-3	.	.	TGTGCCATCGCGGGACAGAGCAATGAGCAGTTCTTC	CAIAGQSNEQFF
TRBJ2-5	TRBV20-1	.	TRBD2	TGCAGTGCCAACCTACTAGCGGGGGGGCTTGAGACCCAGTACTTC	CSANLLAGGLETQYF
TRBJ2-3	TRBV29-1	.	TRBD1	TGCAGCGTTGAAGATCTAGCAGGGGGAAGAGATACGCAGTATTTT	CSVEDLAGGRDTQYF
TRBJ2-4	TRBV19	.	.	TGTGCCAGTAGTAATATGGAGGGGTCGAACATTCAGTACTTC	CASSNMEGSNIQYF
TRBJ2-3	TRBV7-9	.	.	TGTGCCAGCAGCTCCGATCGGCGCACAGATACGCAGTATTTT	CASSSDRRTDTQYF
TRBJ1-6	TRBV7-2	.	.	TGTGCCAGCAGCTTGAGCCAGAGCTATAATTCACCCCTCCACTTT	CASSLSQSYNSPLHF
TRBJ2-7	TRBV4-1	.	TRBD1	TGCGCCAGCAGCCACGGGACAGGCGTTTACGAGCAGTACTTC	CASSHGTGVYEQYF
TRBJ2-1	TRBV12-3/TRBV12-4	.	TRBD2	TGTGCCAGCAGTTTATTCGGTAGCGGGAGCAATGAGCAGTTCTTC	CASSLFGSGSNEQFF
TRBJ1-2	TRBV12-3/TRBV12-4	once	.	TGTGCCATTAAATCAGGGGATGGCTACACCTTC	CAIKSGDGYTF
TRBJ1-1	TRBV20-1	.	.	TGCAGTGCTCAAAGAGTACCAGGGCCCACTGAAGCTTTCTTT	CSAQRVPGPTEAFF
TRBJ1-1	TRBV7-6	.	TRBD1	TGTGCCAGCAGCTTATGCAGGGGGAGTTATGTTGAAGCTTTCTTT	CASSLCRGSYVEAFF
TRBJ2-5	TRBV23-1	.	TRBD1	TGCGCCAGCAGTCGTAAGGTGACAGGGGCACAGGAGACCCAGTACTTC	CASSRKVTGAQETQYF
TRBJ1-2	TRBV25-1	.	.	TGTGCCAGCAGTGAGGATCCGACATATGGCTACACCTTC	CASSEDPTYGYTF
TRBJ2-1	TRBV28	.	.	TGTGCCAGCAGTCCTCCCGCTGGACGGGGTTACAATGAGCAGTTCTTC	CASSPPAGRGYNEQFF
TRBJ2-1	TRBV2	.	.	TGTGCCAGCATATATAGCGGAAGCTCCTACAATGAGCAGTTCTTC	CASIYSGSSYNEQFF
TRBJ2-2	TRBV19	.	.	TGTGCCAGTAGTATCGGCGGACTAATGGCCGGGGAGCTGTTTTTT	CASSIGGLMAGELFF
TRBJ1-2	TRBV4-3	.	.	TGCGCCAGCAGCCAAGATAGCCGGAACTATGGCTACACCTTC	CASSQDSRNYGYTF
TRBJ2-7	TRBV2	once	TRBD1	TGTGCCAGCACCGTAGACCCGGGACAGGGGTCCTACGAGCAGTACTTC	CASTVDPGQGSYEQYF
TRBJ2-7	TRBV12-3/TRBV12-4	.	.	TGTGCCAGCAGCCCCGTCCTCTACGAGCAGTACTTC	CASSPVLYEQYF
TRBJ2-2	TRBV7-3	.	TRBD1	TGTGCCAGCAGCTTAAGGGCGGCAGGGGGAACCGGGGAGCTGTTTTTT	CASSLRAAGGTGELFF
TRBJ2-6	TRBV5-4	once	.	TGTGCCAGCAGCTTGGATGGCTCTGGGGCCAACGTCCTGACTTTC	CASSLDGSGANVLTF
TRBJ1-1	TRBV29-1	.	.	TGCAGCGTTGAGGACGCTGAAGCTTTCTTT	CSVEDAEAFF
TRBJ2-5	TRBV10-3	.	.	TGTGCCATCAGTAAAGGCGGAGGAGGGGAGACCCAGTACTTC	CAISKGGGGETQYF
TRBJ2-3	TRBV7-9	.	.	TGTGCCAGCAGCTTCTCTCAAGTTAGCACAGATACGCAGTATTTT	CASSFSQVSTDTQYF
TRBJ2-5	TRBV5-1	.	.	TGCGCCAGCAGCTTGGTGGTAGGGAATTCAGGAGAGACCCAGTACTTC	CASSLVVGNSGETQYF
TRBJ1-1	TRBV14	.	TRBD1	TGTGCCAGCAGCCACGCCGGGACAGGGGTGAACACTGAAGCTTTCTTT	CASSHAGTGVNTEAFF
TRBJ1-1	TRBV3-1	.	.	TGTGCCAGCGGCCCCGGGGGGAACACTGAAGCTTTCTTT	CASGPGGNTEAFF
TRBJ2-2	TRBV4-2	.	.	TGTGCCAGCAGCCAAGATCGTTCAGGGCCCGGCGGGGAGCTGTTTTTT	CASSQDRSGPGGELFF
TRBJ1-1	TRBV6-6	.	.	TGTGCCGGAGGAGTTACGAACACTGAAGCTTTCTTT	CAGGVTNTEAFF
TRBJ1-6	TRBV4-3	.	.	TGCGCCAGCAGCCAAGATTTGGCGGCCCAGAGCTCCTATAATTCACCCCTCCACTTT	CASSQDLAAQSSYNSPLHF
TRBJ2-3	TRBV20-1	.	.	TGCAGTGAAAAAACCCGGTCGTCGCCTCCGACGCAGTATTTT	CSEKTRSSPPTQYF
TRBJ1-1	TRBV29-1	.	TRBD1	TGCAGCGTCGGACAGGTCCTAGAAGTCGGAGCTTTCTTT	CSVGQVLEVGAFF
TRBJ1-5	TRBV2	once	.	TGTGCCAGCAGTGAAGCGCTTCGGGGTGAACAGCCCCGGCATTTT	CASSEALRGEQPRHF
TRBJ2-5	TRBV20-1	.	.	TGCAGTGCTATACGTTCGGAGGGGAGCCAAGAGACCCAGTACTTC	CSAIRSEGSQETQYF
TRBJ2-3	TRBV7-9	.	.	TGTGCCAGCAGCGCTGGATTGGGGGGACAAAACACAGATACGCAGTATTTT	CASSAGLGGQNTDTQYF
TRBJ1-6	TRBV13	.	.	TGTGCCAGCAGCTCCCAGACCGCGCCGCCCCTCCACTTT	CASSSQTAPPLHF
TRBJ2-7	TRBV4-3	.	TRBD2	TGCGCCAGCAGCCAAGATTGGGCTCCTAGCGGACCTTACGAGCAGTACTTC	CASSQDWAPSGPYEQYF
TRBJ1-2	TRBV7-8	.	.	TGTGCCAGCAGCTTAGCAGGGGAGGCGTCCTATGGCTACACCTTC	CASSLAGEASYGYTF
TRBJ1-2	TRBV10-3	.	.	TGTGCCATCAGTGATTCTTCGGGGGGCACCTCGAAAGGAGTGAACTATGGCTACACCTTC	CAISDSSGGTSKGVNYGYTF
TRBJ2-5	TRBV5-5	.	.	TGTGCCAGCAGTACAGGAGGGTCTTGGGAGACCCAGTACTTC	CASSTGGSWETQYF
TRBJ2-1	TRBV30	.	.	TGTGCCTGGAGTGCGGGAGTGGGTGAGCAGTTCTTC	CAWSAGVGEQFF
TRBJ2-1	TRBV9	.	TRBD2	TGTGCCAGCAGCCCCGGAGGACTAGCGGTCGGCTACAATGAGCAGTTCTTC	CASSPGGLAVGYNEQFF
TRBJ2-7	TRBV28	.	TRBD2	TGTGCCAGCAGTTTATCAGGCGGACTAGCGGGAGTTAGATCCTACGAGCAGTACTTC	CASSLSGGLAGVRSYEQYF